A single sample is the source of the 17 T cell receptor beta chains below, sequenced in a study of regulatory T cells in long-lasting Graves disease. Time point defined: newly diagnosed GD, antithyroid drugs for less than 3 months. The TCR library was made from RNA that had been extracted from PBMCs in TRIzol. Building the TCR beta libraries relied on iRepertoire HTBI primers, and CDR3 regions underwent Arm-PCR. MiXCR, applied by TCRdb to the multiplex PCR reads, yields one record per CDR3 protein. The sample includes around 250,000 distinct CDR3 sequences, about a sixth of them seen just once. This specimen consisted of peripheral blood mononuclear cells (PBMCs), obtained at new diagnosis, from a patient treated with antithyroid drugs. These receptors came from a female donor with Graves disease.

Worth noting for this clonotype: A read error is likely here: a far larger clone is one base away. This sequence joins TRBV13 and TRBJ2-2; tentative D call: TRBD1 (6 bases). Germline-derived CDR1 and CDR2 are PRHDT and FYEKMQ (reference sequence). Deletions cut 1 base from V and 6 bases from J, with 6 bases between. CDR3 length: 13 amino acids. This CDR3 is CASSLEGAGELFF. Here the CDR3 DNA reads TGTGCCAGCAGCTTAGAGGGGGCCGGGGAGCTGTTTTTT.

To note about this clonotype: A read error is the likely source, as a far larger clone sits one nucleotide away. The chain links TRBV18 to TRBJ2-5; TRBD1 or TRBD2 may be the D gene (5 bases each). Trimming pared 3 bases from V and 11 bases from J, leaving 22 bases between. The germline gives CDR1 KGHSH, CDR2 LQKENI. The CDR3 contains 15 residues. The DNA of the CDR3 is TGTGCCAGCTCACCTGGGACGGGCTCCTACAATGAGCAGTACTTC. It codes for CASSPGTGSYNEQYF.

This clonotype was seen many times. The V and J genes are TRBV11-3 and TRBJ2-5; D uncertain. V dropped 5 bases and J dropped 4 bases, with 11 bases sitting between them. The germline V gene encodes CDR1 SGHNT and CDR2 YENEEA. This CDR3 contains 13 residues. CDR3 nucleotides: TGTGCCAGCAGCCGTGAGGCCAGAGAGACCCAGTACTTC. It encodes CASSREARETQYF.

This clonotype was counted many times. The chain uses TRBV20-1 and TRBJ1-2, with no clear D. The CDR3 has 14 amino acids. The V gene lost 0 bases and the J gene lost 7 bases, with 15 bases spanning the gap. Germline assignment: CDR1 DFQATT and CDR2 SNEGSKA (reference sequence). CDR3 amino acids: CSARDHIGTSGYTF. The CDR3 DNA follows: TGCAGTGCTAGAGATCACATAGGCACTTCTGGCTACACCTTC.

V and J are TRBV24-1 and TRBJ2-7, with a weak D call TRBD2 (6 bases). Trimming removed 3 bases from V and 3 bases from J, with 8 bases in between. The germline gives CDR1 KGHDR, CDR2 SFDVKD. The CDR3 runs to 13 residues. CDR3 protein: CATSDPGGYEQYF. In nucleotides, the CDR3 is TGTGCCACCAGTGATCCCGGGGGCTACGAGCAGTACTTC.

This clonotype was counted at least ten times. The junction does not match germline at one end; this may be a read error. The J gene is TRBJ2-7, the V gene TRBV5-5; a weak D match, TRBD1 (5 bases). The CDR3 loop spans 16 amino acids. CDR1 SGHKS and CDR2 YYEKEE come from the germline V gene (reference sequence). The CDR3 loop reads CASSLSPGQGYYEQYF. DNA of the CDR3: TGCGCCAGCAGCTTGAGTCCCGGGCAGGGATACTACGAGCAGTACTTC.

This chain joins TRBV6-5 and TRBJ1-2; D is uncertain. Between the trimmed V and J ends, which lost 0 bases and 3 bases, there was a span of 8 bases. The germline V gene encodes CDR1 MNHEY and CDR2 SVGAGI. The CDR3 has 14 residues. CDR3 in DNA: TGTGCCAGCAGTTACTCGGGCAGAGACTATGGCTACACCTTC. Its translation: CASSYSGRDYGYTF.

This clonotype was seen repeatedly, ten times or more. The chain joins TRBV28 to TRBJ1-5, with 8 bases aligning to TRBD1. Germline CDR1 and CDR2: MDHEN and SYDVKM. The V segment lost 5 bases and the J segment 3 bases; nucleotides outside the gene matches: 6. The CDR3 covers 15 residues. The CDR3 loop reads CASSPTGGANQPQHF. The CDR3 DNA reads TGTGCCAGCAGTCCTACAGGGGGTGCCAATCAGCCCCAGCATTTT.

A note on this clonotype: A much larger clone lies one base from this, so it may be a read error. The chain recombines TRBV28 with TRBJ2-5; 7 nucleotides match TRBD1. Germline values: CDR1 MDHEN, CDR2 SYDVKM. The CDR3 totals 14 residues. V shed 11 bases and J 2 bases; nucleotides not matched to a gene: 11. The CDR3 DNA reads TGTGCCTGGATGCTGAGGGGGCAACAAGAGACCCAGTACTTC. This codes for CAWMLRGQQETQYF.

Of note for this clonotype: One base away lies a much larger clone, so this may be a sequencing read error. The CDR3 here is CDTSDYRGNQPQHF. The CDR3 DNA sequence: TGTGACACCAGTGATTACAGGGGCAATCAGCCCCAGCATTTT. The gene calls are TRBV24-1 and TRBJ1-5; D is perhaps TRBD1 (6 bases). Germline V lookup: CDR1 KGHDR, CDR2 SFDVKD. CDR3 length: 14 amino acids.

This clonotype was detected ten times or more. J is TRBJ1-1 and V is TRBV27; a possible D gene is TRBD1 (5 bases). V shed 7 bases and J shed 5 bases, with 14 bases lying between them. Per the germline V gene, CDR1 is MNHEY and CDR2 is SMNVEV (reference sequence). This CDR3 has 13 residues. The CDR3 bases are TGTGCCAGCACCGACGGTGGGACGACTGAAGCTTTCTTT. This sequence encodes CASTDGGTTEAFF.

This clonotype was seen many times. V gene TRBV5-1 combines with J gene TRBJ2-2, with D possibly TRBD1 on 5 matching bases. Trimming took 4 bases from V and 7 from J, leaving 11 bases between them. Germline CDR1 is SGHRS and CDR2 is YFSETQ. The CDR3 spans 13 residues. The CDR3: CASSPPRGGELFF. The CDR3 DNA sequence: TGCGCCAGCAGCCCACCAAGGGGCGGGGAGCTGTTTTTT.

This clonotype was observed a few times. The gene calls are TRBV5-6 and TRBJ1-2; D call uncertain. V was clipped by 4 bases and J by 5 bases, with 12 bases between them. This CDR3 has 13 amino acids. Germline-derived CDR1 and CDR2 are SGHDT and YYEEEE. The CDR3 bases are TGTGCCAGCAGCCCATCCGCCGGATATGGCTACACCTTC. Translation: CASSPSAGYGYTF.

This clonotype was counted many times. J is TRBJ2-2 and V is TRBV6-1; D unresolved. CDR1 and CDR2 (germline): MNHNS, SASEGT. The CDR3 runs to 15 residues. V lost 5 bases and J 1 base, leaving 11 bases between the germline ends. CDR3 nucleotides: TGTGCCAGCAGTAGGACGTACAGGAACACCGGGGAGCTGTTTTTT. Translated: CASSRTYRNTGELFF.

In this sample, this clonotype turned up many times. The chain couples TRBV27 to TRBJ2-3; 7 bases line up with TRBD1. From germline, CDR1 is MNHEY and CDR2 SMNVEV (reference sequence). The CDR3 is 16 residues long. The V segment lost 5 bases and the J segment 0 bases; nucleotides outside the gene matches: 8. The DNA for the CDR3 is TGTGCCAGCAGTACCCTGAGAGGGGGCAGCACAGATACGCAGTATTTT. It yields the protein CASSTLRGGSTDTQYF.

This clonotype was detected many times. The chain carries TRBV7-8 and TRBJ2-2, with no clear D. The germline V gene has CDR1 SGHVS and CDR2 FQNEAQ. This CDR3 is 14 amino acids long. V was trimmed by 3 bases and J by 5 bases, leaving 10 bases between them. This CDR3 reads CASSFSGTTGELFF. CDR3 in DNA: TGTGCCAGCAGCTTTTCAGGAACAACCGGGGAGCTGTTTTTT. Full variable domain (rest looked up from reference TRBV7-8 and TRBJ2-2): GAGVSQSPRYKVAKRGQDVALRCDPISGHVSLFWYQQALGQGPEFLTYFQNEAQLDKSGLPSDRFFAERPEGSVSTLKIQRTQQEDSAVYLCASSFSGTTGELFFGEGSRLTVL.

This clonotype was seen more than once but under ten times. No conserved phenylalanine or tryptophan ends this CDR3, so it is likely a read error. The chain couples TRBV3-1 to TRBJ2-3; 10 bases are shared with TRBD2. V trimming: 0 bases; J trimming: 3 bases; junction bases outside the gene matches: 9. The V gene's germline CDR1 is LGHDT and CDR2 YNNKEL (reference sequence). CDR3 size: 18 residues. DNA for the CDR3: TGTGCCAGCAGCCAAGAGAGGGGTCTAGCGGGAGAGACAGATACGCAGTATCTT. Translated: CASSQERGLAGETDTQYL.